This TCR beta chain was captured in a study of T cells in Graves' hyperthyroidism and ophthalmopathy. Study-level information: Staff took peripheral blood when the initial diagnosis was made, before any treatment began.

The CDR3 is 18 amino acids. J lost 7 bases, V lost 3 bases, and 11 bases had no gene match. Amplified regions were TCR beta CDR3 sequences from RNA transcripts. The TCR CDR3 first-round RT-PCR relied on the HTBI primer set. Each CDR3 protein gets one entry after TCRdb re-called the multiplex PCR reads with MiXCR. The table shows about 600,000 distinct CDR3 sequences, with about a sixth occurring only once. Inclusion characteristics of ophthalmopathy patients comprised a Clinical Activity Score of at least 3, a NOSPECS grade of at least 4, and duration under 3 months. Patients having uncontrolled infection, another autoimmune disease, pregnancy or lactation were not included.

The source of this sequence is a woman aged 40 to 50 with Graves' ophthalmopathy. This sequence joins TRBV12-3 or TRBV12-4 and TRBJ2-2; 13 nucleotides line up with TRBD2. The sequenced material came from blood. CDR3 in amino acids: CASSFSLGLAGWGGELFF. Here the CDR3 DNA reads TGTGCCAGCAGTTTTAGCCTGGGACTAGCGGGATGGGGCGGGGAGCTGTTTTTT.